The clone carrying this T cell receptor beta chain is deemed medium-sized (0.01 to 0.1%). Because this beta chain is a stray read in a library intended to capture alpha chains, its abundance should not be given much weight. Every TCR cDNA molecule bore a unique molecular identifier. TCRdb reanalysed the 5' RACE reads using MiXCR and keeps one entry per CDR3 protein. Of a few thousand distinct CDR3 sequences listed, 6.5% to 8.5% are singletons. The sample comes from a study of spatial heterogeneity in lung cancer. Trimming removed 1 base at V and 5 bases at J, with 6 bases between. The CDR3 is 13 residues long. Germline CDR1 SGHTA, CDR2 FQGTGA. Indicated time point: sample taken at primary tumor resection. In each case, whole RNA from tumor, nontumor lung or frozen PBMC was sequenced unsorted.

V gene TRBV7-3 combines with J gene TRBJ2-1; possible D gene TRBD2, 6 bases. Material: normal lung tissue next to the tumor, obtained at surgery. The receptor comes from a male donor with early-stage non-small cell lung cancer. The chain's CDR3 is CASSLSGNNEQFF. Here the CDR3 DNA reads TGTGCCAGCAGCTTAAGCGGGAACAATGAGCAGTTCTTC.